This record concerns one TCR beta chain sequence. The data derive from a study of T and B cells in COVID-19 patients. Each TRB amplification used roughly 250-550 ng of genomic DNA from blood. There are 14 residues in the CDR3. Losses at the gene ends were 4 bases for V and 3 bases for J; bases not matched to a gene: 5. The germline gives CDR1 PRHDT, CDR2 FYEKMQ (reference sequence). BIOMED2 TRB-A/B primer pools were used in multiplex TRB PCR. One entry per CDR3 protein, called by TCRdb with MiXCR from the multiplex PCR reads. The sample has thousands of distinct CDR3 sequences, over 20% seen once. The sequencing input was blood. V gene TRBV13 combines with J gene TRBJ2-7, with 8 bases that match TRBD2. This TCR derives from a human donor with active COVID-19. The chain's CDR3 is CASSSGGGIYEQYF. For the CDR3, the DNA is TGTGCCAGCAGCTCGGGGGGGGGAATCTACGAGCAGTACTTC.